The rows below give T cell receptor beta chains drawn from one sample of a study of neurological immune-mediated disorders. TCRdb re-analysed the 5' RACE reads in MiXCR, keeping a single row per CDR3 protein. The table includes around 130,000 distinct CDR3 sequences, roughly 3.2% detected once. The sequenced sample consisted of PBMCs. The receptor source for this set is a woman in her twenties or thirties with multiple sclerosis. Both conserved end residues are part of each CDR3. Fields, in order: clone size, D gene, J gene, V gene, CDR3 protein, CDR3 DNA. The D gene is left open where the match is weak. Size tells how often a clone was seen (once, few, many) or the class of an expanded clone, and some rows leave it out.

abundance: many; d_gene: TRBD2; j_gene: TRBJ2-3; v_gene: TRBV2; CDR3aa: CASRLWTSPRLAPTDTQYF; CDR3nt: TGTGCCAGCAGACTTTGGACTAGTCCTCGTTTGGCTCCAACAGATACGCAGTATTTT
abundance: many; d_gene: TRBD1; j_gene: TRBJ1-1; v_gene: TRBV7-2; CDR3aa: CASSLARRGGNTEAFF; CDR3nt: TGTGCCAGCAGCTTAGCCCGCAGGGGGGGGAACACTGAAGCTTTCTTT
abundance: many; d_gene: -; j_gene: TRBJ2-6; v_gene: TRBV7-2; CDR3aa: CASSLVSGANVLTF; CDR3nt: TGTGCCAGCAGCTTGGTGTCTGGGGCCAACGTCCTGACTTTC
abundance: few; d_gene: TRBD2; j_gene: TRBJ2-3; v_gene: TRBV7-2; CDR3aa: CASGLSGRATDTQYF; CDR3nt: TGTGCCAGCGGACTTAGCGGGAGGGCCACAGATACGCAGTATTTT
abundance: many; d_gene: -; j_gene: TRBJ2-6; v_gene: TRBV15; CDR3aa: CATSREQGSGANVLTF; CDR3nt: TGTGCCACCAGCAGAGAACAGGGCTCTGGGGCCAACGTCCTGACTTTC
abundance: many; d_gene: TRBD1; j_gene: TRBJ2-7; v_gene: TRBV4-3; CDR3aa: CASSQADRVIDEQYF; CDR3nt: TGCGCCAGCAGCCAAGCCGACAGGGTGATCGACGAGCAGTACTTC
abundance: -; d_gene: -; j_gene: TRBJ2-3; v_gene: TRBV12-3/TRBV12-4; CDR3aa: CASSLAGPTDTQYF; CDR3nt: TGTGCCAGCAGTTTAGCGGGGCCCACAGATACGCAGTATTTT
abundance: -; d_gene: -; j_gene: TRBJ1-1; v_gene: TRBV3-1; CDR3aa: CASSRLPGPGRVNTEAFF; CDR3nt: TGTGCCAGCAGCCGTTTACCGGGCCCCGGCAGGGTGAACACTGAAGCTTTCTTT
abundance: many; d_gene: -; j_gene: TRBJ1-1; v_gene: TRBV5-1; CDR3aa: CASRGTELMNTEAFF; CDR3nt: TGCGCCAGCCGCGGGACGGAGCTCATGAACACTGAAGCTTTCTTT
abundance: -; d_gene: -; j_gene: TRBJ1-4; v_gene: TRBV7-9; CDR3aa: CASSPGSLPNEKLFF; CDR3nt: TGTGCCAGCAGCCCCGGGTCCCTCCCTAATGAAAAACTGTTTTTT
abundance: many; d_gene: -; j_gene: TRBJ1-1; v_gene: TRBV20-1; CDR3aa: CSASGENTEAFF; CDR3nt: TGCAGTGCCTCAGGGGAAAACACTGAAGCTTTCTTT
abundance: many; d_gene: -; j_gene: TRBJ2-5; v_gene: TRBV15; CDR3aa: CATSRASRFRGETQYF; CDR3nt: TGTGCCACCAGCAGAGCGTCCCGTTTTAGGGGCGAGACCCAGTACTTC
abundance: many; d_gene: -; j_gene: TRBJ1-6; v_gene: TRBV4-1; CDR3aa: CASSQGPRREGSPLHF; CDR3nt: TGCGCCAGCAGCCAAGGGCCGAGGAGGGAAGGGTCACCCCTCCACTTT